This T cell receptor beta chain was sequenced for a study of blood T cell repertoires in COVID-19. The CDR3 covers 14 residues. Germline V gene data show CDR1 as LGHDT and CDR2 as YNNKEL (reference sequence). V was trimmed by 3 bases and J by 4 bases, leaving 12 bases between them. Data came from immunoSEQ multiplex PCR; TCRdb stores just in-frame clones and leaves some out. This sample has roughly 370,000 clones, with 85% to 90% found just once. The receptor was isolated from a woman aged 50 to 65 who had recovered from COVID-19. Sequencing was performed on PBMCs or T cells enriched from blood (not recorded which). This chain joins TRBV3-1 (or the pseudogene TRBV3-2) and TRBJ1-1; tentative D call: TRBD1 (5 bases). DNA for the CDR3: TGTGCCAGCAGCCAGGTGGGGGGGGGCACTGAAGCTTTCTTT. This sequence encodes CASSQVGGGTEAFF.